What follows is one TCR beta chain and its context. The antigen remains undetermined. The V end lost 6 bases, the J end lost 5 bases, and 16 bases lay between the germline ends. CDR1 SQVTM and CDR2 ANQGSEA come from the germline V gene. This CDR3 has 13 residues. The data stem from a study of Graves' ophthalmopathy and Graves' hyperthyroidism. Study-wide points: Most expanded clonotypes in thyroid above 0.001 frequency also showed up in blood. Sensitivity reached 85% to 90% and specificity approximately 81% for a 13-signature model separating ophthalmopathy from stable hyperthyroidism.

Investigators amplified TCR beta CDR3 regions from RNA transcripts. An initial RT-PCR round employing HTBI primers preceded a second-round multiplex PCR. TCRdb itself ran the multiplex PCR reads through MiXCR, one entry per CDR3 protein. The sample holds about 1.2 million distinct CDR3 sequences; approximately 35% are singletons and the top ten take 11%. Hyperthyroidism patients, all newly diagnosed, had under 2 months' duration and ages of 18 to 65. The receptor's source is an adult man with Graves' hyperthyroidism. Sequenced input: peripheral blood or thyroid tissue (not recorded which). The chain couples TRBV29-1 to TRBJ2-5; D not certain. The CDR3 region has the DNA TGCAGCGTAGCCCCGGGCCGTCGGGAGACCCAGTACTTC. This codes for CSVAPGRRETQYF.